This T cell receptor beta chain comes out of a study of regulatory T cells in long-lasting Graves disease. The study, taken as a whole, reports: Gene preferences differed: TRBV28, TRBJ1-2, TRBJ2-5 in persistent cases.

Germline V gives CDR1 MGHRA, CDR2 YSYEKL. V was pared by 5 bases and J by 10 bases, with 15 bases between. The CDR3 totals 14 residues. Only a few counts were recorded for this clonotype. No antigen is known for it. Sequencing libraries for TCR beta were prepared with iRepertoire HTBI primers and Arm-PCR of CDR3 regions. Via MiXCR, TCRdb re-called the multiplex PCR reads, giving one row per CDR3 protein. The repertoire has roughly 350,000 distinct CDR3 sequences, around 17% of them found once; the top ten carry about 32%. As to time point: newly diagnosed GD, antithyroid drugs for less than 3 months. The TCR library was made from RNA extracted from PBMCs. This sample was also put to use in a study of T cells in Graves' hyperthyroidism and ophthalmopathy.

This chain connects TRBV4-1 to TRBJ1-6; TRBD1 might be the D (5 bases). The source material was peripheral blood mononuclear cells (PBMCs), sampled at new diagnosis, from a patient treated with antithyroid drugs. The TCR sequence derives from a man aged 35-49 years with Graves disease. The CDR3 nucleotides are TGCGCCAGCAGCTTCGGGGGAGTTGGGTCACCCCTCCACTTT. This gives the protein CASSFGGVGSPLHF.